The 26 T cell receptor beta chains below all came from one sample that was sequenced in a study of cytomegalovirus exposure and HLA in healthy donors. 60 Vbeta and 13 Jbeta primers were used in PCR. The protocol was immunoSEQ multiplex PCR, while the TCRdb copy is restricted to in-frame clones and leaves out a portion. The table lists tens of thousands of clones, roughly 63% of them singletons. The specimen sequenced was PBMCs. The source is a woman aged 30 to 39 in good health and CMV-seronegative.

The chain has TRBV7-2 and TRBJ2-7, with 7 positions matching TRBD2. V trimming: 0 bases; J trimming: 9 bases; junction bases outside the gene matches: 14. CDR3 length equals 16 residues. Looked up from germline, CDR1 is SGHTA and CDR2 is FQGNSA. The CDR3 coding sequence is TGTGCCAGCAGCTTAGCGCTGGGAGGGGCTGTCTCGGGGCAGTACTTC. This encodes CASSLALGGAVSGQYF.

The genes are TRBV4-1 and TRBJ1-1; no clear D. The CDR3 runs 16 residues. The germline V and J ends were trimmed by 3 bases and 5 bases, with 19 bases remaining between them. Germline V lookup: CDR1 MGHRA, CDR2 YSYEKL. The CDR3 loop reads CASSHAGADARTEAFF. CDR3 bases: TGCGCCAGCAGCCACGCTGGAGCTGACGCCCGGACTGAAGCTTTCTTT.

The rearrangement joins TRBV5-4 to TRBJ2-5; D perhaps matches TRBD2 (6 bases). This CDR3 region has 13 residues. Trimming removed 4 bases from V and 2 bases from J, with 9 bases in between. In germline, CDR1 is SGHNT, CDR2 YYREEE (reference sequence). Here the CDR3 DNA reads TGTGCCAGCAGCGTGGGACTGCAAGAGACCCAGTACTTC. Its protein product is CASSVGLQETQYF. Full variable domain (outside the CDR3, taken from reference TRBV5-4 and TRBJ2-5): ETGVTQSPTHLIKTRGQQVTLRCSSQSGHNTVSWYQQALGQGPQFIFQYYREEENGRGNFPPRFSGLQFPNYSSELNVNALELDDSALYLCASSVGLQETQYFGPGTRLLVL.

This clone showed up just a few times. The chain uses TRBV25-1 and TRBJ2-3; TRBD2 aligns across 8 bases. The V gene end was trimmed by 4 bases and the J gene end by 1 base; junction bases not matched to a gene: 4. Per germline, CDR1 MGHDK and CDR2 SYGVNS. The CDR3 extends over 15 amino acids. The CDR3 is CASSALAGRTDTQYF. CDR3 sequence (DNA): TGTGCCAGCAGTGCCCTAGCGGGCCGCACAGATACGCAGTATTTT.

J is TRBJ1-2 and V is TRBV6-1, with D maybe TRBD1 (6 bases). The CDR3 totals 14 residues. Germline V lookup: CDR1 MNHNS, CDR2 SASEGT. Deletions cut 6 bases from V and 8 bases from J, with 19 bases between. Written as DNA, the CDR3 is TGTGCCAGCAGCAGGACAGCTAACTATGAGGGCTACACCTTC. It specifies CASSRTANYEGYTF.

The chain's CDR3 is CASSLDRATEAFF. The CDR3 region has the DNA TGTGCCAGCAGCTTAGACAGGGCCACTGAAGCTTTCTTT. The rearrangement uses TRBV7-2 and TRBJ1-1; a possible D gene is TRBD1 (6 bases). The germline V gene has CDR1 SGHTA and CDR2 FQGNSA. The CDR3 covers 13 residues. V shed 1 base and J shed 4 bases, with 7 bases lying between them.

The CDR3 region has the DNA TGTGCCAGCAGTTTAGATCTGGGCCACGAGCAGTACTTC. Its translation is CASSLDLGHEQYF. The chain is built from TRBV27 and TRBJ2-5; no reliable D call. The end of the DNA aligns better with TRBJ2-7, so the J call may be wrong. CDR1 is MNHEY, CDR2 SMNVEV, per germline (reference sequence). CDR3 length: 13 amino acids.

This sequence joins TRBV7-9 and TRBJ2-1, with 8 bases fitting TRBD1. Germline CDR1 reads SEHNR; CDR2 reads FQNEAQ (reference sequence). V lost 2 bases, J lost 5 bases, and 5 bases stayed unmatched. The CDR3 loop spans 15 amino acids. Here the CDR3 reads CASSLMGQEDNEQFF. The CDR3 DNA sequence: TGTGCCAGCAGCTTAATGGGACAGGAGGACAATGAGCAGTTCTTC.

This sequence joins TRBV18 and TRBJ2-7, with a tentative D call TRBD1 (5 bases). Germline V gene data show CDR1 as KGHSH and CDR2 as LQKENI. V lost 2 bases and J 4 bases, leaving 6 bases between the germline ends. This CDR3 region has 12 residues. The CDR3 sequence: CASSPGAYEQYF. The DNA of the CDR3 is TGTGCCAGCTCACCAGGGGCTTACGAGCAGTACTTC.

CDR3 amino acids: CASSGTSGGTSLGEQYF. The CDR3 bases are TGTGCCAGCAGTGGGACTAGCGGGGGCACCTCCCTTGGGGAGCAGTACTTC. This rearrangement joins TRBV2 to TRBJ2-7; 13 bases agree with TRBD2. The CDR3 totals 17 residues. The germline gives CDR1 SNHLY, CDR2 FYNNEI. The junction had 13 bases not matched to a gene; V was cut back by 4 bases and J by 7 bases.

The rearrangement joins TRBV29-1 to TRBJ2-7, with TRBD2 as a possible D gene (6 bases). Germline-derived CDR1 and CDR2 are SQVTM and ANQGSEA. This CDR3 has 12 amino acids. The germline V and J ends were trimmed by 8 bases and 5 bases, with 16 bases remaining between them. The CDR3 is CSTGEFSDEQYF. Here the CDR3 DNA reads TGCAGCACGGGGGAGTTTAGCGACGAGCAGTACTTC.

The chain is built from TRBV10-3 and TRBJ1-2, with D possibly being TRBD1 (6 bases). Germline values: CDR1 ENHRY, CDR2 SYGVKD. V gave up 0 bases and J gave up 8 bases, with 22 bases separating them. The CDR3 totals 17 residues. CDR3 sequence (DNA): TGTGCCATCAGTGAGTCCGGGGTCGCGGGGGCCTCCCTAGGCTACACCTTC. Translated, it gives CAISESGVAGASLGYTF.

This chain links TRBV13 with TRBJ2-5; TRBD2 agrees at 8 bases. The tail of the sequence fits TRBJ2-7 better, so the J call may be wrong. The CDR3 totals 15 residues. The germline V gene encodes CDR1 PRHDT and CDR2 FYEKMQ (reference sequence). CDR3 nucleotide sequence: TGTGCCAGCAGTCTTAGTCGGGGGGGCAGCTACGAGCAGTACTTC. Translated, it gives CASSLSRGGSYEQYF.

J is TRBJ1-1 and V is TRBV6-1; D unclear. In germline, CDR1 is MNHNS, CDR2 SASEGT. CDR3 size: 13 residues. Trimming took 3 bases from V and 4 from J, leaving 9 bases between them. Here the CDR3 DNA reads TGTGCCAGCAGTGATCCGGGGTCCACTGAAGCTTTCTTT. Encoded protein: CASSDPGSTEAFF.

This clone was seen a handful of times. The chain couples TRBV9 to TRBJ2-3; no definite D call. V was shortened by 5 bases and J by 2 bases, with 9 bases between the two germline ends. The CDR3 consists of 13 residues. CDR1 and CDR2 (germline): SGDLS, YYNGEE. CDR3 coding DNA: TGTGCCAGCAGTTTACCTATCACAGATACGCAGTATTTT. The encoded protein is CASSLPITDTQYF.

The chain uses TRBV19 and TRBJ1-2; 7 nucleotides align to TRBD1. The CDR3 extends over 11 amino acids. Per the germline V gene, CDR1 is LNHDA and CDR2 is SQIVND (reference sequence). The junction had 7 bases not matched to a gene; V was cut back by 11 bases and J by 7 bases. As DNA, the CDR3 is TGTGCCTCGACAGGGTCGGGTGGCTACACCTTC. Translating it yields CASTGSGGYTF.

This chain uses TRBV10-3 with TRBJ2-7; 10 nucleotides agree with TRBD2. Trimming removed 4 bases from V and 3 bases from J; junction bases left unmatched: 6. The germline CDR1 and CDR2 sequences are ENHRY and SYGVKD. The CDR3 has 15 residues. The CDR3 region is CAISALAGVSYEQYF. As DNA, the CDR3 is TGTGCCATCAGTGCCCTAGCGGGAGTAAGCTACGAGCAGTACTTC.

V gene TRBV21-1 combines with J gene TRBJ2-7; the table's D call, TRBD1, was not checked against the DNA. TRBV21-1 is flagged as a pseudogene. CDR3 length: 17 residues. The CDR3 DNA reads TGTGCCAGCAGCAAAAGGGAGGGACAGGCGGGATGCTACGAGCAGTACTTC. The encoded protein is CASSKREGQAGCYEQYF.

This clone was picked up a small number of times. The V call is TRBV2, the J call TRBJ1-2; 8 nucleotides align to TRBD1. CDR3 length equals 13 residues. The germline gives CDR1 SNHLY, CDR2 FYNNEI. Germline trimming cut 6 bases from V and 7 bases from J; bases unmatched to any gene: 7. Written as DNA, the CDR3 is TGTGCCAGCAGGGACAGGGAGGGGAGTGGCTACACCTTC. Its translation: CASRDREGSGYTF.

The chain combines TRBV5-1 with TRBJ1-4; no definite D call. CDR1 is SGHRS and CDR2 is YFSETQ in the germline V gene. V was pared by 5 bases and J by 7 bases, with 18 bases between. The length of the CDR3 is 15 residues. The CDR3 loop is CASRFGGGGGEKLFF. The CDR3 bases are TGCGCCAGCAGATTTGGAGGCGGCGGTGGTGAAAAACTGTTTTTT.

This chain connects TRBV2 to TRBJ1-5, with D perhaps matching TRBD1 (5 bases). The CDR3 runs to 14 residues. The germline gives CDR1 SNHLY, CDR2 FYNNEI. V was pared by 4 bases and J by 6 bases, with 13 bases between. For the CDR3, the DNA is TGTGCCAGCAGTGGGTGGGGGGGGGTTCAGCCCCAGCATTTT. Amino acid sequence: CASSGWGGVQPQHF.

The chain combines TRBV10-3 with TRBJ2-5, with D possibly matching TRBD1 (6 bases). CDR3 length: 14 amino acids. Germline V gives CDR1 ENHRY, CDR2 SYGVKD. The V end lost 3 bases, the J end lost 3 bases, and 11 bases lay between the germline ends. In DNA, the CDR3 is TGTGCCATCAGTGAACGGCAGGGGAAAGAGACCCAGTACTTC. It codes for CAISERQGKETQYF.

The rearrangement uses TRBV9 and TRBJ2-1, with 9 bases that match TRBD1. With 0 bases clipped from V and 3 bases from J, the junction kept 10 bases outside the gene matches. Germline V gives CDR1 SGDLS, CDR2 YYNGEE. The CDR3 spans 18 residues. The CDR3 sequence is CASSVDRLDRGGYNEQFF. For the CDR3, the DNA is TGTGCCAGCAGCGTAGATCGTTTGGACAGGGGAGGCTACAATGAGCAGTTCTTC.

The chain uses TRBV6-5 and TRBJ1-2; TRBD1 aligns across 7 bases. This CDR3 is 13 amino acids long. Germline V gives CDR1 MNHEY, CDR2 SVGAGI. Germline trimming cut 5 bases from V and 7 bases from J; bases unmatched to any gene: 7. The CDR3, as DNA: TGTGCCAGCAGTCTAACAGGGGACCCTGGCTACACCTTC. Protein: CASSLTGDPGYTF.

The chain combines TRBV2 with TRBJ2-1, with 9 bases lining up with TRBD2. This CDR3 spans 14 amino acids. CDR1 is SNHLY and CDR2 is FYNNEI in the germline V gene. V gave up 5 bases and J gave up 6 bases; unmatched junction bases: 5. Here the CDR3 DNA reads TGTGCCAGCAGTACCCAGACTAGCGGCAATGAGCAGTTCTTC. It encodes CASSTQTSGNEQFF.

The chain links TRBV5-6 to TRBJ2-1; TRBD2 agrees at 8 bases. The CDR3 sequence is 16 residues long. Trimming cost V 4 bases and J 6 bases; bases outside gene matches: 12. Germline values: CDR1 SGHDT, CDR2 YYEEEE. CDR3 DNA sequence: TGTGCCAGCAGCCCACTTACTAGCGGTTATATCAATGAGCAGTTCTTC. Its protein product is CASSPLTSGYINEQFF.